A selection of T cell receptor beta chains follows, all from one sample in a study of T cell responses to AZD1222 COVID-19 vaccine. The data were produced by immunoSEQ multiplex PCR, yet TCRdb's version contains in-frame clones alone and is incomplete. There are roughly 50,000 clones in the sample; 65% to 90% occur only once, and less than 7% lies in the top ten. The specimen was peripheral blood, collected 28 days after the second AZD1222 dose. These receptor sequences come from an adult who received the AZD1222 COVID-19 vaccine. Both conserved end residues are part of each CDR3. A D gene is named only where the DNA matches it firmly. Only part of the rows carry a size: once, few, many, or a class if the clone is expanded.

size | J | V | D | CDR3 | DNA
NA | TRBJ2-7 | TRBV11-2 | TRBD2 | CASSLPAGGVRGIPYEQYF | TGTGCCAGCAGCTTACCGGCGGGAGGGGTCCGAGGAATCCCCTACGAGCAGTACTTC
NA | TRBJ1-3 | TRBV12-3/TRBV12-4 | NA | CASSLLTGNTIYF | TGTGCCAGCAGTTTGCTCACTGGAAACACCATATATTTT
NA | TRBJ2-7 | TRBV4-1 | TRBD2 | CASSQDPAGVDHEQYF | TGCGCCAGCAGCCAAGATCCAGCGGGAGTCGACCACGAGCAGTACTTC
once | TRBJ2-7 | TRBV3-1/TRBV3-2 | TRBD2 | CASSQTSGSEQYF | TGTGCCAGCAGCCAAACTAGCGGGAGCGAGCAGTACTTC
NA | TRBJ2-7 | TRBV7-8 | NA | CASSPWRDSYEQYF | TGTGCCAGCAGCCCCTGGCGGGACTCCTACGAGCAGTACTTC
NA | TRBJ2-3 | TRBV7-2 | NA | CASSTRLVGDTQYF | TGTGCCAGCAGCACCCGACTAGTAGGAGATACGCAGTATTTT
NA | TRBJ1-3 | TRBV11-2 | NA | CASSLQGRAGNTIYF | TGTGCCAGCAGCTTACAGGGGAGGGCGGGAAACACCATATATTTT
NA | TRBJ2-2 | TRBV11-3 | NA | CASSSRQGKGTGELFF | TGTGCCAGCAGCTCCCGCCAGGGAAAAGGGACCGGGGAGCTGTTTTTT
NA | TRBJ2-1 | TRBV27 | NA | CASSASFREWGTYNEQFF | TGTGCCAGCAGTGCCTCCTTTAGGGAATGGGGTACCTACAATGAGCAGTTCTTC
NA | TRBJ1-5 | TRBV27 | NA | CASSLNDASPQHF | TGTGCCAGCAGTTTAAACGACGCCTCTCCCCAGCATTTT
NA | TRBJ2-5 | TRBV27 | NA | CASSLGAGAFETQYF | TGTGCCAGCAGTTTGGGGGCGGGAGCGTTCGAGACCCAGTACTTC